The 32 T cell receptor beta chains in this list originate from one sample, sequenced in a study of shared clonotypes between healthy human individuals. Sequenced by immunoSEQ multiplex PCR; TCRdb stores in-frame clones only, minus some. The sample shows about 700,000 clones, 92% of them seen only once. CD45RO-negative CD8 cells positively selected for CCR7 made up the naive population, which excluded terminally differentiated effector memory CD45RA+ cells. The source material was naive CD8+ T cells sorted from blood. All receptors come from a man aged 25 to 40 in good health.

The chain employs TRBV2 and TRBJ2-3; tentatively, D is TRBD1 (6 bases). The CDR3 extends over 14 amino acids. Germline V lookup: CDR1 SNHLY, CDR2 FYNNEI. V lost 6 bases and J lost 4, with 14 bases in between. The CDR3 nucleotides read TGTGCCAGCAGCGAGGGGGATTCGGCAGATACGCAGTATTTT. This translates into CASSEGDSADTQYF.

Regarding this clone: In the same sample, other DNA sequences code for this CDR3. The chain employs TRBV27 and TRBJ2-7, with 7 bases identical to TRBD1. V gave up 2 bases and J gave up 3 bases; unmatched junction bases: 4. From germline, CDR1 is MNHEY and CDR2 SMNVEV (reference sequence). The CDR3 runs to 14 residues. The CDR3 reads CASSLEAGGYEQYF. Here the CDR3 DNA reads TGTGCCAGCAGTTTAGAGGCAGGGGGCTACGAGCAGTACTTC.

This chain uses TRBV11-2 with TRBJ2-7; TRBD2 matches at 9 bases. The CDR3 has 14 residues. Looked up from germline, CDR1 is SGHAT and CDR2 is FQNNGV. The V segment lost 4 bases and the J segment 1 base; nucleotides outside the gene matches: 2. The CDR3 coding sequence is TGTGCCAGCAGCTCGACTAGCGGATCCTACGAGCAGTACTTC. It translates to CASSSTSGSYEQYF. Filled out from reference TRBV11-2 and TRBJ2-7, the complete variable domain reads EAGVAQSPRYKIIEKRQSVAFWCNPISGHATLYWYQQILGQGPKLLIQFQNNGVVDDSQLPKDRFSAERLKGVDSTLKIQPAKLEDSAVYLCASSSTSGSYEQYFGPGTRLTVT.

The rearrangement joins TRBV7-9 to TRBJ2-1; D gene unclear. CDR1 is SEHNR, CDR2 FQNEAQ, per germline (reference sequence). The CDR3 is 13 amino acids. Trimming removed 4 bases from V and 6 bases from J, with 10 bases in between. For the CDR3, the DNA is TGTGCCAGCAGCTCCAGACTGAGCAATGAGCAGTTCTTC. It yields the protein CASSSRLSNEQFF.

The chain has TRBV7-6 and TRBJ2-1, with 9 bases matching TRBD1. The CDR3 contains 15 residues. The germline V gene has CDR1 SGHVS and CDR2 FNYEAQ. V shed 5 bases and J 6 bases; nucleotides not matched to a gene: 8. The CDR3 loop reads CASSEAGDRANEQFF. DNA for the CDR3: TGTGCCAGCAGCGAGGCCGGGGACAGGGCCAATGAGCAGTTCTTC. Full variable domain (outside the CDR3, taken from reference TRBV7-6 and TRBJ2-1): GAGVSQSPRYKVTKRGQDVALRCDPISGHVSLYWYRQALGQGPEFLTYFNYEAQQDKSGLPNDRFSAERPEGSISTLTIQRTEQRDSAMYRCASSEAGDRANEQFFGPGTRLTVL.

The chain uses TRBV12-2 and TRBJ2-7. TRBV12-2 is termed a pseudogene. The CDR3 contains 15 residues. The DNA for the CDR3 is TGTGCAAGTCGCTCCCTATCAGGCGGAACCTACGAGCAGTACTTC. It is translated as CASRSLSGGTYEQYF.

The chain has TRBV10-3 and TRBJ2-3; D could derive from TRBD1 or TRBD2 (5 bases each). The CDR3 covers 16 residues. CDR1 ENHRY and CDR2 SYGVKD come from the germline V gene. Deletions cut 4 bases from V and 2 bases from J, with 16 bases between. CDR3 region: CAISARDRILTDTQYF. The CDR3 DNA sequence: TGTGCCATCAGTGCCCGGGACCGGATCCTCACAGATACGCAGTATTTT.

The chain employs TRBV4-1 and TRBJ2-3, with 9 bases that match TRBD1. The germline V gene encodes CDR1 MGHRA and CDR2 YSYEKL. This CDR3 has 16 residues. Unmatched junction bases numbered 9, after V lost 5 bases and J lost 3 bases. The CDR3 DNA follows: TGCGCCAGCAGCTACGCCGGGACAGGGAGGACAGATACGCAGTATTTT. This codes for CASSYAGTGRTDTQYF.

Only a few counts were recorded for this clone. This chain connects TRBV7-9 to TRBJ2-5; D not certain. Germline loops: CDR1 SEHNR, CDR2 FQNEAQ (reference sequence). CDR3 length: 15 residues. The germline V and J ends were trimmed by 5 bases and 0 bases, with 13 bases remaining between them. The CDR3 nucleotides read TGTGCCAGCAGCCGAATGACGGCGTACCAAGAGACCCAGTACTTC. Its translation: CASSRMTAYQETQYF.

The V and J genes are TRBV15 and TRBJ2-1, with 11 nucleotides matching TRBD2. The CDR3 runs 15 residues. CDR1 is LNHNV and CDR2 is YYDKDF in the germline V gene (reference sequence). V lost 5 bases and J lost 6; bases outside the gene matches: 6. CDR3 loop: CATSETSGAANEQFF. CDR3 nucleotide sequence: TGTGCCACCAGCGAGACTAGCGGGGCTGCCAATGAGCAGTTCTTC. The whole variable domain, remainder taken from reference TRBV15 and TRBJ2-1, is DAMVIQNPRYQVTQFGKPVTLSCSQTLNHNVMYWYQQKSSQAPKLLFHYYDKDFNNEADTPDNFQSRRPNTSFCFLDIRSPGLGDTAMYLCATSETSGAANEQFFGPGTRLTVL.

This clone was seen a single time. The identical CDR3 is also encoded by other nucleotide sequences in the sample. This sequence joins TRBV13 and TRBJ1-1; TRBD1 matches 8 bases. Germline lookup yields CDR1 PRHDT and CDR2 FYEKMQ (reference sequence). The CDR3 sequence is 14 residues long. V dropped 0 bases and J dropped 5; count of bases not matched to a gene: 2. The CDR3 nucleotides are TGTGCCAGCAGCTTAGGGACAGGGGTTACTGAAGCTTTCTTT. Translation gives CASSLGTGVTEAFF.

The gene calls are TRBV29-1 and TRBJ2-7; possible D gene TRBD1, 5 bases. The V end lost 6 bases, the J end lost 2 bases, and 14 bases lay between the germline ends. The CDR3 contains 13 residues. Germline CDR1 is SQVTM and CDR2 is ANQGSEA. CDR3 DNA: TGCAGCGTGCTGACAGTTAAAACCTACGAGCAGTACTTC. Protein sequence: CSVLTVKTYEQYF.

This chain uses TRBV5-4 with TRBJ2-7; possibly TRBD1 for D (6 bases). V lost 5 bases and J 2 bases, leaving 17 bases between the germline ends. Germline V gene sequence: CDR1 SGHNT, CDR2 YYREEE (reference sequence). The CDR3 extends over 15 amino acids. The CDR3 protein is CASRGWTDITYEQYF. The CDR3 DNA reads TGTGCCAGCAGGGGATGGACAGACATCACCTACGAGCAGTACTTC.

The chain uses TRBV21-1 and TRBJ2-7; the table assigns TRBD2, which was not confirmed against the DNA. TRBV21-1 is flagged as a pseudogene. CDR3 length equals 15 residues. The CDR3, as DNA: TGTGCCAGCAGCCCCCCGGGGGGACCGCGCTACGAGCAGTACTTC. It codes for CASSPPGGPRYEQYF.

Only one count was recorded for this clone. V is TRBV6-1 and J is TRBJ2-4; D is unresolved. This CDR3 has 14 residues. The germline CDR1 and CDR2 sequences are MNHNS and SASEGT. V was pared by 8 bases and J by 0 bases, with 11 bases between. CDR3 nucleotides: TGTGCCAGCCTCCATCGAGGAGCCAAAAACATTCAGTACTTC. Amino acid sequence: CASLHRGAKNIQYF.

J is TRBJ2-7 and V is TRBV27; tentatively, D is TRBD1 or TRBD2 (6 bases each). The length of the CDR3 is 12 residues. CDR1 and CDR2 from the germline V gene are MNHEY and SMNVEV (reference sequence). V was pared by 11 bases and J by 6 bases, with 17 bases between. CDR3 loop: CAVRWGASEQYF. CDR3 coding DNA: TGTGCCGTCCGATGGGGGGCTAGCGAGCAGTACTTC.

This CDR3 is CASGRSETGLLYGYTF. As DNA, the CDR3 is TGTGCCAGCGGAAGGTCCGAGACAGGCCTTCTCTATGGCTACACCTTC. The chain employs TRBV7-9 and TRBJ1-2; tentatively, D is TRBD1 (6 bases). This CDR3 is built from 16 residues. V was shortened by 8 bases and J by 4 bases, with 23 bases between the two germline ends. Per the germline V gene, CDR1 is SEHNR and CDR2 is FQNEAQ (reference sequence).

About this clone itself: The likely explanation is a read error, given a far larger clone one base away. The chain is built from TRBV7-2 and TRBJ2-7; TRBD1 matches at 9 bases. V dropped 2 bases and J dropped 5; count of bases not matched to a gene: 7. CDR1 SGHTA and CDR2 FQGNSA come from the germline V gene. The CDR3 consists of 15 residues. CDR3: CASSLSGTGTHEQYF. The CDR3 region has the DNA TGTGCCAGCAGCTTATCCGGGACAGGGACCCACGAGCAGTACTTC.

This clone was counted a single time. The chain is built from TRBV30 and TRBJ2-7; 9 bases agree with TRBD1. The length of the CDR3 is 14 residues. V trimming: 4 bases; J trimming: 1 base; junction bases outside the gene matches: 5. CDR1 and CDR2 (germline): GTSNPN, SVGIG (reference sequence). The CDR3 DNA reads as TGTGCCTGGACCCCGGGACAGGGATCCTACGAGCAGTACTTC. Encoded protein: CAWTPGQGSYEQYF.

With regard to this clone: A much more abundant neighbour one base away suggests this may be a read error. CDR3 nucleotide sequence: TGTGCCAGCAGCCAAGGACTAGCGGGAGTCTACGAGCAGTACTTC. It codes for CASSQGLAGVYEQYF. V is TRBV14 and J is TRBJ2-7; TRBD2 aligns across 12 bases. Trimming removed 1 base from V and 3 bases from J; junction bases left unmatched: 1. Germline loops: CDR1 SGHDN, CDR2 FVKESK. There are 15 residues in the CDR3. The variable domain in full, with the rest retrieved from reference TRBV14 and TRBJ2-7, is EAGVTQFPSHSVIEKGQTVTLRCDPISGHDNLYWYRRVMGKEIKFLLHFVKESKQDESGMPNNRFLAERTGGTYSTLKVQPAELEDSGVYFCASSQGLAGVYEQYFGPGTRLTVT.

The chain has TRBV6-1 and TRBJ2-7, with 7 bases aligning to TRBD2. Germline CDR1 and CDR2: MNHNS and SASEGT. The CDR3 is 16 residues long. Trimming at V came to 0 bases and at J to 5 bases, leaving 10 bases not matched to a gene. In DNA form, the CDR3 reads TGTGCCAGCAGTGAAGCTACGGCGGGAGTATTGAACGAGCAGTACTTC. It specifies CASSEATAGVLNEQYF.

The chain carries TRBV7-9 and TRBJ2-2, with TRBD1 matching 7 bases. Germline CDR1 reads SEHNR; CDR2 reads FQNEAQ (reference sequence). The length of the CDR3 is 17 residues. V lost 4 bases, J lost 6 bases, and 14 bases stayed unmatched. The CDR3 coding sequence is TGTGCCAGCAGCTCAGTAGACAGGGTGAGGTTGGCCGGGGAGCTGTTTTTT. This codes for CASSSVDRVRLAGELFF.

This chain joins TRBV7-3 and TRBJ2-3; TRBD1 agrees at 7 bases. This CDR3 region has 15 residues. Germline values: CDR1 SGHTA, CDR2 FQGTGA. V was clipped by 2 bases and J by 4 bases; unmatched bases: 6. The CDR3 nucleotides read TGTGCCAGCAGCTTAGGGCAGGGGGTCCCAGATACGCAGTATTTT. Amino acid sequence: CASSLGQGVPDTQYF.

The rearrangement links TRBV9 to TRBJ2-1; D remains unclear. The CDR3 runs 12 residues. Per the germline V gene, CDR1 is SGDLS and CDR2 is YYNGEE. Trimming cost V 6 bases and J 5 bases, with 9 bases left between them. DNA for the CDR3: TGTGCCAGCACAGTCGCGAACAATGAGCAGTTCTTC. It yields the protein CASTVANNEQFF.

The rearrangement joins TRBV7-9 to TRBJ2-2, with D possibly being TRBD2 (6 bases). Germline CDR1 is SEHNR and CDR2 is FQNEAQ (reference sequence). This CDR3 has 15 residues. V lost 8 bases and J 1 base, leaving 14 bases between the germline ends. The CDR3 sequence: CASHRGGENTGELFF. The CDR3 nucleotides are TGTGCCAGCCACCGGGGCGGGGAGAACACCGGGGAGCTGTTTTTT.

For this clone: Other DNA sequences in this sample translate to the same CDR3. The rearrangement joins TRBV6-5 to TRBJ1-2; D unclear. The CDR3 runs 13 residues. V lost 2 bases, J lost 3 bases, and 7 bases lay in between. The germline CDR1 and CDR2 sequences are MNHEY and SVGAGI. CDR3 amino acids: CASSYGGDYGYTF. CDR3 DNA sequence: TGTGCCAGCAGTTACGGCGGGGACTATGGCTACACCTTC.

The gene calls are TRBV27 and TRBJ2-1, with 9 bases matching TRBD2. The germline V gene has CDR1 MNHEY and CDR2 SMNVEV (reference sequence). Germline trimming cut 7 bases from V and 4 bases from J; bases unmatched to any gene: 2. The CDR3 covers 13 residues. In DNA form, the CDR3 reads TGTGCCAGCAAACTAGCGGGTTACAATGAGCAGTTCTTC. Its translation: CASKLAGYNEQFF.

V usage is TRBV9 and J usage is TRBJ2-3; tentatively, D is TRBD2 (5 bases). The CDR3 sequence is 16 residues long. Germline CDR1 reads SGDLS; CDR2 reads YYNGEE. Between the trimmed V and J ends, which lost 0 bases and 0 bases, there was a span of 11 bases. CDR3 bases: TGTGCCAGCAGCGTAGGGAGGACCTATAGCACAGATACGCAGTATTTT. Translated: CASSVGRTYSTDTQYF.

The chain employs TRBV7-9 and TRBJ2-7; the D is unclear. V was cut by 5 bases and J by 5 bases, with 16 bases left in between. The CDR3 has 14 residues. Germline loops: CDR1 SEHNR, CDR2 FQNEAQ (reference sequence). The CDR3 sequence: CASSLELGFHEQYF. The CDR3 bases are TGTGCCAGCAGCCTAGAGTTAGGTTTCCACGAGCAGTACTTC.

V is TRBV30 and J is TRBJ2-1, with a tentative D call TRBD1 (5 bases). Per the germline V gene, CDR1 is GTSNPN and CDR2 is SVGIG (reference sequence). V lost 1 base and J lost 0, with 10 bases in between. The CDR3 totals 15 residues. This CDR3 reads CAWSEGASSYNEQFF. In nucleotides, the CDR3 is TGTGCCTGGAGTGAAGGGGCAAGCTCCTACAATGAGCAGTTCTTC.

The rearrangement joins TRBV9 to TRBJ2-3; possibly TRBD2 for D (6 bases). CDR1 and CDR2 from the germline V gene are SGDLS and YYNGEE. Between the trimmed V and J ends, which lost 2 bases and 2 bases, there was a span of 12 bases. The CDR3 sequence is 15 residues long. CDR3 in amino acids: CASSVYSGFTDTQYF. As DNA, the CDR3 is TGTGCCAGCAGCGTTTATAGCGGATTCACAGATACGCAGTATTTT.

This clone appeared a single time. The chain is built from TRBV27 and TRBJ2-2; 8 bases match TRBD1. Losses at the gene ends were 3 bases for V and 1 base for J; bases not matched to a gene: 1. The germline gives CDR1 MNHEY, CDR2 SMNVEV (reference sequence). The CDR3 is 15 amino acids. CDR3 nucleotides: TGTGCCAGCAGTTTGGGGACAGGGAACACCGGGGAGCTGTTTTTT. Protein sequence: CASSLGTGNTGELFF.